This TCR beta chain was sequenced in a study of response to subunit inactivated influenza vaccine. General study findings and limits: That few new T cells are recruited by each seasonal influenza vaccination was the authors' suggestion.

With regard to this clonotype: Its antigen is unknown.

The CDR3 runs 14 residues. With 4 bases removed from V and 2 bases from J, the gap between germline ends came to 12 bases. One entry per CDR3 protein results from TCRdb running MiXCR on the RT-PCR reads. The profile shows around 150,000 distinct CDR3 sequences, 11% of them singletons. V is TRBV12-3 or TRBV12-4 and J is TRBJ2-7, with D perhaps TRBD1 or TRBD2 (5 bases each). Sample: non-naive T cells sorted from PBMCs, taken more than 35 days after vaccination. The clonotype originates from a man aged 50-59 years who received an inactivated influenza vaccine. The CDR3 DNA sequence: TGTGCCAGCAGTTCCGGGACGGCTACCTACGAGCAGTACTTC. Protein sequence: CASSSGTATYEQYF.